These T cell receptor beta chains were read from a single sample in a study of cytomegalovirus exposure and HLA in healthy donors. Only in-frame clones appear in the TCRdb table, and some are missing; sequencing was by immunoSEQ multiplex PCR. The sample lists some 120,000 clones; 60% to 85% were seen once. Specimen: PBMCs. These receptors were collected from a man under 40 in good health and CMV-seronegative. Both conserved end residues are part of each CDR3. D genes are given only for firm matches. Rows give clone size only sometimes, using once, few, many, or a class for an expanded clone.

-,TRBJ1-1,TRBV21-1,-,CASSRENTEAFF,TGTGCCAGCAGCAGAGAGAACACTGAAGCTTTCTTT
-,TRBJ1-2,TRBV6-4,-,CASSDETYGYTF,TGTGCCAGCAGTGATGAGACATATGGCTACACCTTC
few,TRBJ2-7,TRBV7-9,-,CASSLGSGVWEQYF,TGTGCCAGCAGCTTAGGTTCAGGGGTGTGGGAGCAGTACTTC
-,TRBJ2-3,TRBV6-4,TRBD2,CASSPGTSGTDTQYF,TGTGCCAGCAGCCCCGGGACTAGCGGCACAGATACGCAGTATTTT
-,TRBJ1-4,TRBV4-3,TRBD1,CASSQDRVGDRGPLGEKLFF,TGCGCCAGCAGCCAAGATCGGGTGGGGGACAGGGGCCCTCTTGGGGAAAAACTGTTTTTT
-,TRBJ1-2,TRBV19,-,CASSWGHYYGYTF,TGTGCCAGTAGCTGGGGGCATTACTATGGCTACACCTTC
-,TRBJ2-7,TRBV28,TRBD1,CASSLGGQGSYEQYF,TGTGCCAGCAGTTTAGGGGGACAGGGCTCCTACGAGCAGTACTTC
-,TRBJ1-1,TRBV9,-,CASSSDSMNTEAFF,TGTGCCAGCAGCTCGGACAGTATGAACACTGAAGCTTTCTTT
-,TRBJ1-2,TRBV19,-,CASSKGDGYTF,TGTGCCAGTAGTAAGGGGGATGGCTACACCTTC
-,TRBJ1-5,TRBV28,TRBD1,CASSSGQGSNQPQHF,TGTGCCAGCAGTTCCGGACAGGGGAGCAATCAGCCCCAGCATTTT
-,TRBJ2-3,TRBV18,-,CASSPQRASSTDTQYF,TGTGCCAGCTCACCACAGCGGGCTTCTAGCACAGATACGCAGTATTTT
-,TRBJ1-2,TRBV25-1,-,CASSGQARFYGYTF,TGTGCCAGCAGTGGACAGGCGCGTTTCTATGGCTACACCTTC
-,TRBJ1-5,TRBV27,-,CASSLRRAGTSKQPQHF,TGTGCCAGCAGTTTAAGGCGTGCGGGGACGTCCAAACAGCCCCAGCATTTT
-,TRBJ1-2,TRBV29-1,TRBD1,CSVPRAGGGSGYTF,TGCAGCGTGCCCCGCGCAGGGGGCGGTAGTGGCTACACCTTC
-,TRBJ1-1,TRBV11-2,TRBD1,CASTPGGPEAFF,TGTGCCAGCACCCCAGGGGGCCCTGAAGCTTTCTTT
-,TRBJ1-2,TRBV7-9,TRBD1,CASSKTGTDLNGYTF,TGTGCCAGCAGCAAGACAGGGACAGACTTGAATGGCTACACCTTC
-,TRBJ2-5,TRBV7-2,-,CASSLVLETQYF,TGTGCCAGCAGCCTAGTCCTTGAGACCCAGTACTTC
-,TRBJ2-1,TRBV13,-,CASSFLAGPLGEQFF,TGTGCCAGCAGCTTCCTGGCGGGGCCCCTAGGAGAGCAGTTCTTC
-,TRBJ2-5,TRBV4-1,-,CASSFGGVEETQYF,TGCGCCAGCAGCTTCGGGGGTGTGGAAGAGACCCAGTACTTC
-,TRBJ2-2,TRBV2,-,CASRQVNTGELFF,TGTGCCAGCCGACAGGTGAACACCGGGGAGCTGTTTTTT
few,TRBJ2-1,TRBV2,TRBD2,CASTTRTSGGLGEQFF,TGTGCCAGCACTACGCGGACTAGCGGGGGGCTGGGTGAGCAGTTCTTC